These 11 T cell receptor beta chains originate from one sample sequenced in a study of blood T cell repertoires in COVID-19. TCRdb's table, derived via immunoSEQ multiplex PCR, lists solely in-frame clones and lacks some. The table has about 150,000 clones, 85% to 90% seen once. Sequences were obtained from peripheral blood. Every receptor here comes from a woman in her seventies with acute or convalescent COVID-19.

The chain employs TRBV9 and TRBJ2-1; maybe TRBD2 (5 bases). V lost 0 bases and J 0 bases, leaving 10 bases between the germline ends. Germline assignment: CDR1 SGDLS and CDR2 YYNGEE. The CDR3 runs to 16 residues. This CDR3 is CASSVGSGISYNEQFF. For the CDR3, the DNA is TGTGCCAGCAGCGTAGGATCGGGGATCTCCTACAATGAGCAGTTCTTC.

The rearrangement uses TRBV9 and TRBJ1-2; D perhaps matches TRBD1 (5 bases). This CDR3 comprises 12 residues. Germline-derived CDR1 and CDR2 are SGDLS and YYNGEE. Trimming took off 7 bases at V and 8 bases at J, with 15 bases between the two ends. Here the CDR3 reads CASSTGGLGYTF. The CDR3 nucleotides are TGTGCCAGCTCCACCGGGGGGTTGGGCTACACCTTC.

The gene calls are TRBV7-3 and TRBJ2-1; 11 bases line up with TRBD2. CDR1 is SGHTA and CDR2 is FQGTGA in the germline V gene. The trim removed 6 bases at V and 6 bases at J, leaving 7 bases unmatched. The CDR3 sequence is 15 residues long. In nucleotides, the CDR3 is TGTGCCAGCAGGTCCACTAGCGGGAGTACCAATGAGCAGTTCTTC. This translates into CASRSTSGSTNEQFF. Filled out from reference TRBV7-3 and TRBJ2-1, the complete variable domain reads GAGVSQTPSNKVTEKGKYVELRCDPISGHTALYWYRQSLGQGPEFLIYFQGTGAADDSGLPNDRFFAVRPEGSVSTLKIQRTERGDSAVYLCASRSTSGSTNEQFFGPGTRLTVL.

This clone was counted once. CDR3 protein: CASSLSGGSPPGELFF. CDR3 DNA: TGTGCCAGCAGCTTAAGTGGCGGGAGTCCCCCCGGGGAGCTGTTTTTT. This rearrangement joins TRBV7-3 to TRBJ2-2, with 7 positions matching TRBD2. The CDR3 runs 16 residues. Losses at the gene ends were 1 base for V and 6 bases for J; bases not matched to a gene: 8. Germline V gives CDR1 SGHTA, CDR2 FQGTGA.

The V gene is TRBV6-5, the J gene TRBJ2-7; 7 positions match TRBD1. With V trimmed by 5 bases and J by 3 bases, 4 bases remained unmatched. The CDR3 runs to 13 residues. Germline V lookup: CDR1 MNHEY, CDR2 SVGAGI. CDR3: CASSQAGGYEQYF. The CDR3 coding sequence is TGTGCCAGCAGTCAGGCAGGGGGCTACGAGCAGTACTTC.

A remark on this clone: An end of the junction differs from the germline gene, which may be a read error. V is TRBV6-6 and J is TRBJ2-1; 8 nucleotides line up with TRBD2. Looked up from germline, CDR1 is MNHNY and CDR2 is SVGAGI (reference sequence). The CDR3 is made up of 15 amino acids. The CDR3: CASSYGTSQTNGQFF. CDR3 bases: TGTGCCAGCAGTTACGGGACTAGTCAGACTAATGGGCAGTTCTTC.

This clone was counted only a few times. The J gene is TRBJ2-2, the V gene TRBV7-2; no clear D gene. The CDR3 loop spans 13 amino acids. Trimming shortened V by 3 bases and J by 6 bases, and 8 bases separated the two germline ends. Looked up from germline, CDR1 is SGHTA and CDR2 is FQGNSA. The CDR3 coding sequence is TGTGCCAGCAGCTTTCTAGTGGCCGGGGAGCTGTTTTTT. It yields the protein CASSFLVAGELFF.

This clone was detected a few times. The rearrangement links TRBV19 to TRBJ2-1, with 10 bases lining up with TRBD2. The CDR3 contains 17 residues. The V segment lost 4 bases and the J segment 4 bases; nucleotides outside the gene matches: 10. The germline V gene encodes CDR1 LNHDA and CDR2 SQIVND (reference sequence). CDR3 residues: CASSKGQLAGRYNEQFF. CDR3 DNA sequence: TGTGCCAGTAGTAAGGGCCAACTAGCGGGGAGATACAATGAGCAGTTCTTC. The full variable domain, its missing parts supplied by reference TRBV19 and TRBJ2-1, is DGGITQSPKYLFRKEGQNVTLSCEQNLNHDAMYWYRQDPGQGLRLIYYSQIVNDFQKGDIAEGYSVSREKKESFPLTVTSAQKNPTAFYLCASSKGQLAGRYNEQFFGPGTRLTVL.

The chain carries TRBV10-2 and TRBJ1-4, with 11 bases aligning to TRBD1. Trimming cost V 8 bases and J 7 bases; bases outside gene matches: 3. CDR3 length: 13 amino acids. The germline gives CDR1 WSHSY, CDR2 SAAADI. Here the CDR3 reads CASGQGAGEKLFF. CDR3 nucleotide sequence: TGCGCCAGCGGACAGGGGGCGGGTGAAAAACTGTTTTTT.

This chain joins TRBV7-2 and TRBJ2-7; D is perhaps TRBD2 (5 bases). The V and J ends lost 6 bases and 6 bases respectively, with 18 bases between them. The germline gives CDR1 SGHTA, CDR2 FQGNSA. The CDR3 is 14 residues long. The CDR3 sequence: CASSYEVGVGEQYF. The CDR3 DNA sequence: TGTGCCAGCAGTTACGAAGTGGGAGTTGGCGAGCAGTACTTC.

The chain has TRBV19 and TRBJ1-6, with 7 bases that match TRBD1. The germline V gene has CDR1 LNHDA and CDR2 SQIVND (reference sequence). The V gene end was trimmed by 3 bases and the J gene end by 4 bases; junction bases not matched to a gene: 6. The CDR3 sequence is 16 residues long. This chain's CDR3 is CASSISGTAYNSPLHF. The CDR3 nucleotides are TGTGCCAGTAGTATCTCAGGGACAGCGTATAATTCACCCCTCCACTTT.